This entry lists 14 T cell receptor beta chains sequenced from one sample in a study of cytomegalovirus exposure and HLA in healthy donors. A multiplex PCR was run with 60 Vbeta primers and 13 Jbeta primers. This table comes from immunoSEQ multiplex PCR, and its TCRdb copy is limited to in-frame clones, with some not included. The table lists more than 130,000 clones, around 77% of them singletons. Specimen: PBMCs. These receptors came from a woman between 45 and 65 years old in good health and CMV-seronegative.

CDR3 bases: TGTGCCAGCAGCTTATCCGCCCGACTTTCCCTCGAGCAGTACTTC. This sequence encodes CASSLSARLSLEQYF. The chain joins TRBV7-8 to TRBJ2-7; D unresolved. CDR1 is SGHVS and CDR2 is FQNEAQ in the germline V gene. CDR3 length: 15 amino acids. Deletions cut 2 bases from V and 6 bases from J, with 17 bases between. The whole variable domain, filled in from reference TRBV7-8 and TRBJ2-7, reads GAGVSQSPRYKVAKRGQDVALRCDPISGHVSLFWYQQALGQGPEFLTYFQNEAQLDKSGLPSDRFFAERPEGSVSTLKIQRTQQEDSAVYLCASSLSARLSLEQYFGPGTRLTVT.

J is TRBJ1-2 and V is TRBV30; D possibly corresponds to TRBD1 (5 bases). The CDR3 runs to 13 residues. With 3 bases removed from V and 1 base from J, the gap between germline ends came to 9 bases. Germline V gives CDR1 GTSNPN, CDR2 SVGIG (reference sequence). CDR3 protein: CAWSLQDNYGYTF. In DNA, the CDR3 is TGTGCCTGGAGCTTACAGGATAACTATGGCTACACCTTC.

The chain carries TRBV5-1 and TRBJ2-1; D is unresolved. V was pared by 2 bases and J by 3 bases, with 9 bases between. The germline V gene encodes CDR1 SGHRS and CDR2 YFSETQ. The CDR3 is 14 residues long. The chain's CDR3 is CASSLSPGYNEQFF. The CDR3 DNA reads TGCGCCAGCAGCTTAAGCCCGGGCTACAATGAGCAGTTCTTC.

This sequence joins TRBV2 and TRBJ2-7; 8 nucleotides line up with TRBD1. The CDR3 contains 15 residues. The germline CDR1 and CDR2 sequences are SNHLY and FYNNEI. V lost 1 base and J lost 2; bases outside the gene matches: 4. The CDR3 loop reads CASSEERTGTYEQYF. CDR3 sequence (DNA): TGTGCCAGCAGTGAAGAGAGGACAGGGACCTACGAGCAGTACTTC.

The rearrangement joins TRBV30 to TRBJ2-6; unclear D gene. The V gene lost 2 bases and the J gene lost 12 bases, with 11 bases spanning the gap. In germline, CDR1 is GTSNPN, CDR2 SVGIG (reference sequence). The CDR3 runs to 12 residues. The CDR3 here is CAWSKLLGVLTF. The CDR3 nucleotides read TGTGCCTGGAGTAAACTGCTCGGCGTCCTGACTTTC. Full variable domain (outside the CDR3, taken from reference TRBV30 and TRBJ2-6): SQTIHQWPATLVQPVGSPLSLECTVEGTSNPNLYWYRQAAGRGLQLLFYSVGIGQISSEVPQNLSASRPQDRQFILSSKKLLLSDSGFYLCAWSKLLGVLTFGAGSRLTVL.

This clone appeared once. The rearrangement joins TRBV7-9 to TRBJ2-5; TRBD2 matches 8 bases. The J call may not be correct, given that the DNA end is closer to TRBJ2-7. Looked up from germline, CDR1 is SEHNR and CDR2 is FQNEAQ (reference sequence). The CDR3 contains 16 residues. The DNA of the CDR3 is TGTGCCAGCAGCTTATCCGCGGGGGGCGAAGAGGCCGAGCAGTACTTC. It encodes CASSLSAGGEEAEQYF.

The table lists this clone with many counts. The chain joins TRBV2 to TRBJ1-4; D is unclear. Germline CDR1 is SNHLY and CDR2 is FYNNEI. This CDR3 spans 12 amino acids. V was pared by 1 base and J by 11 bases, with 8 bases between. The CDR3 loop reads CASSEGAAKLFF. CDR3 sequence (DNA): TGTGCCAGCAGTGAAGGGGCCGCTAAACTGTTTTTT.

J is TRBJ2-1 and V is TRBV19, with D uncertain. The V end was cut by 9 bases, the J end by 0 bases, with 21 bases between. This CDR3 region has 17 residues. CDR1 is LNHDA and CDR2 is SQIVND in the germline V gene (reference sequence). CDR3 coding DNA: TGTGCCAGCACCTACTCTACAGCCTGGTTCTCCTACAATGAGCAGTTCTTC. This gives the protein CASTYSTAWFSYNEQFF.

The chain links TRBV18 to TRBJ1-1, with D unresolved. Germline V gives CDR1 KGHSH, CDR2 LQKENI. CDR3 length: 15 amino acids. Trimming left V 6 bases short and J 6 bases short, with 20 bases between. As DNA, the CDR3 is TGTGCCAGCTCTCGTTCATCTCGGGGTAAATCTGAAGCTTTCTTT. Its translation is CASSRSSRGKSEAFF.

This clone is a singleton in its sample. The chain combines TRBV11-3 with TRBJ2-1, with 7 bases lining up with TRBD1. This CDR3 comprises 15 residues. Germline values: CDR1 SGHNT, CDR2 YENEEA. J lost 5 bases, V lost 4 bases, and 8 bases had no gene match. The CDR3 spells CASSSSRGPHNEQFF. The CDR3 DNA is TGTGCCAGCAGCTCGTCAAGGGGGCCTCACAATGAGCAGTTCTTC.

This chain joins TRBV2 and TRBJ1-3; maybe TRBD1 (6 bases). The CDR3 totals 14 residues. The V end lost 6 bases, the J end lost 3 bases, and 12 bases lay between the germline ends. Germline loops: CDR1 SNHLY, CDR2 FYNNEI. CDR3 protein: CASSGQIFGNTIYF. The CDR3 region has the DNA TGTGCCAGCAGCGGACAGATATTTGGAAACACCATATATTTT.

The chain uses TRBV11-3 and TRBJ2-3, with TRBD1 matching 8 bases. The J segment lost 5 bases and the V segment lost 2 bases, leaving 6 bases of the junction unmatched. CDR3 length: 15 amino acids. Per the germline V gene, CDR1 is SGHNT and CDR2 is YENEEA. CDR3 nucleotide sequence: TGTGCCAGCAGCTTATATGGCAGGGGGCAAGATACGCAGTATTTT. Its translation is CASSLYGRGQDTQYF.

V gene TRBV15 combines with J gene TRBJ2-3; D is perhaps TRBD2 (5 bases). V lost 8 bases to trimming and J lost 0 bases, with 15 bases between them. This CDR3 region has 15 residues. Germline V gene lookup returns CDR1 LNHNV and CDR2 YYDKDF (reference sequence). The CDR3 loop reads CATSPRATSTDTQYF. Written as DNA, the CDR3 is TGTGCCACCTCCCCGAGGGCCACTAGCACAGATACGCAGTATTTT. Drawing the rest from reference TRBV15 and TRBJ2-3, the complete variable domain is DAMVIQNPRYQVTQFGKPVTLSCSQTLNHNVMYWYQQKSSQAPKLLFHYYDKDFNNEADTPDNFQSRRPNTSFCFLDIRSPGLGDTAMYLCATSPRATSTDTQYFGPGTRLTVL.

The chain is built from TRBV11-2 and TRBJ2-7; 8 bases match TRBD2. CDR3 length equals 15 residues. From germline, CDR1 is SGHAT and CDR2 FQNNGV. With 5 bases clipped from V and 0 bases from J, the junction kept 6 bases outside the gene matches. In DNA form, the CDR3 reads TGTGCCAGCAGCCCCTGGAGCGGGAGCTCCTACGAGCAGTACTTC. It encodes CASSPWSGSSYEQYF.